These 4 T cell receptor beta chains were sequenced from one sample in a study of cytomegalovirus exposure and HLA in healthy donors. PCR involved 60 Vbeta and 13 Jbeta primers. The table came from immunoSEQ multiplex PCR; TCRdb's copy has only in-frame clones and leaves some out. The data hold about 150,000 clones, with over 70% observed a single time. The specimen sequenced was PBMCs. These receptors originate from a boy aged 2 to 10 in good health and CMV-seronegative.

The V and J genes are TRBV2 and TRBJ2-5; 15 positions agree with TRBD2. The V gene end was trimmed by 7 bases and the J gene end by 1 base; junction bases not matched to a gene: 22. This CDR3 has 22 amino acids. Per germline, CDR1 SNHLY and CDR2 FYNNEI. Here the CDR3 reads CASNRLNPGLAGGGVAQETQYF. The CDR3 DNA sequence: TGTGCCAGCAACCGCCTAAACCCGGGACTAGCGGGAGGAGGGGTGGCCCAAGAGACCCAGTACTTC. Looking up the rest from reference TRBV2 and TRBJ2-5 gives the full variable domain: EPEVTQTPSHQVTQMGQEVILRCVPISNHLYFYWYRQILGQKVEFLVSFYNNEISEKSEIFDDQFSVERPDGSNFTLKIRSTKLEDSAMYFCASNRLNPGLAGGGVAQETQYFGPGTRLLVL.

The chain carries TRBV6-5 and TRBJ1-1, with TRBD1 matching over 7 bases. The length of the CDR3 is 15 residues. V shed 0 bases, J shed 3 bases, and the junction held 4 bases outside the gene matches. CDR1 and CDR2 from the germline V gene are MNHEY and SVGAGI. CDR3 sequence: CASSYSWQGDTEAFF. For the CDR3, the DNA is TGTGCCAGCAGTTACTCTTGGCAGGGGGACACTGAAGCTTTCTTT.

V gene TRBV27 combines with J gene TRBJ2-1, with 9 bases lining up with TRBD2. This CDR3 region has 18 residues. Germline V gives CDR1 MNHEY, CDR2 SMNVEV (reference sequence). J lost 1 base, V lost 2 bases, and 9 bases had no gene match. CDR3: CASSLLSGSSRSYNEQFF. In DNA form, the CDR3 reads TGTGCCAGCAGTTTACTTAGCGGGAGCTCCCGGTCCTACAATGAGCAGTTCTTC.

The CDR3 here is CASSSTGGEQFF. The CDR3 coding sequence is TGTGCCAGCAGTTCAACAGGGGGTGAGCAGTTCTTC. The rearrangement links TRBV6-5 to TRBJ2-1, with 8 bases fitting TRBD1. V was clipped by 4 bases and J by 9 bases; unmatched bases: 2. The CDR3 length is 12 residues. The germline CDR1 and CDR2 sequences are MNHEY and SVGAGI.